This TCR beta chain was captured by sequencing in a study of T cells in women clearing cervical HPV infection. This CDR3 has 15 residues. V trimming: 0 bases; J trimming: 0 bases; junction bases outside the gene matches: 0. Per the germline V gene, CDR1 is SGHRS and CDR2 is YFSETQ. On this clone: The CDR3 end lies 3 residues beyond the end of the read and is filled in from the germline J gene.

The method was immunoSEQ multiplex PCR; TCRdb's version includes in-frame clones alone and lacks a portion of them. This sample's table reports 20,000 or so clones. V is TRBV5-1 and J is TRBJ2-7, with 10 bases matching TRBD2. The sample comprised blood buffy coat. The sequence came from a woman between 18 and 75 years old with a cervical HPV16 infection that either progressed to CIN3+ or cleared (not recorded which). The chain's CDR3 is CASSLGTSGSYEQYF. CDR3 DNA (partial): TGCGCCAGCAGCTTGGGGACTAGCGGCTCCTACGAG.